This passage covers 11 T cell receptor beta chains from one sample sequenced in a study. TCRdb re-called the RT-PCR reads through MiXCR, storing one row per CDR3 protein. The sample carries more than 550,000 distinct CDR3 sequences, approximately 15% recorded once. Sequenced sample: memory CD4+ T cells from blood. The receptors were sampled from a female donor in good health, serving as a healthy control.

For this clonotype: A read error may explain this, as a much larger clone is one base away. Since the CDR3 does not end with the conserved phenylalanine or tryptophan, this likely comes from a read error. This chain links TRBV10-3 with TRBJ2-5; D not certain. Trimming removed 2 bases from V and 7 bases from J, with 5 bases in between. This CDR3 has 11 residues. Germline V gene data show CDR1 as ENHRY and CDR2 as SYGVKD. This CDR3 is CAISEEGTQYL. CDR3 DNA sequence: TGTGCCATCAGTGAGGAAGGGACCCAGTACTTG.

The chain has TRBV20-1 and TRBJ2-7; D ambiguous. The CDR3 runs 12 residues. CDR1 DFQATT and CDR2 SNEGSKA come from the germline V gene (reference sequence). V was cut by 5 bases and J by 2 bases, with 10 bases left in between. The CDR3 DNA is TGCAGTGCTTATCTTCCCCCCTACGAGCAGTACTTC. This codes for CSAYLPPYEQYF.

This clonotype showed up many times. The chain combines TRBV20-1 with TRBJ2-2; tentative D call: TRBD1 (6 bases). Germline CDR1 and CDR2: DFQATT and SNEGSKA (reference sequence). The CDR3 is 19 residues long. V dropped 1 base and J dropped 0 bases, with 21 bases sitting between them. The CDR3 protein is CSARGQGPNRPSNTGELFF. CDR3 DNA sequence: TGCAGTGCTAGAGGCCAGGGGCCTAACCGCCCTTCGAACACCGGGGAGCTGTTTTTT.

The chain has TRBV20-1 and TRBJ2-1; a possible D gene is TRBD2 (5 bases). V was cut by 0 bases and J by 9 bases, with 9 bases left in between. Germline CDR1 is DFQATT and CDR2 is SNEGSKA (reference sequence). This CDR3 spans 12 amino acids. The CDR3 protein is CSARDNGVEQFF. CDR3 nucleotides: TGCAGTGCTAGAGATAACGGGGTTGAGCAGTTCTTC.

The genes are TRBV6-6 and TRBJ2-5, with a possible D match to TRBD2 (6 bases). V lost 4 bases, J lost 5 bases, and 8 bases lay in between. This CDR3 region has 12 residues. The germline CDR1 and CDR2 sequences are MNHNY and SVGAGI (reference sequence). The CDR3 DNA reads as TGTGCCAGCAGTTCGGGACTGGAGACCCAGTACTTC. This codes for CASSSGLETQYF.

This clonotype was seen only a few times. This chain connects TRBV28 to TRBJ2-1, with 7 bases matching TRBD2. Germline assignment: CDR1 MDHEN and CDR2 SYDVKM. The length of the CDR3 is 16 residues. The V gene end was trimmed by 6 bases and the J gene end by 4 bases; junction bases not matched to a gene: 12. The CDR3 is CASSTRGRGRYNEQFF. CDR3 nucleotide sequence: TGTGCCAGCAGCACTCGGGGGAGGGGACGTTACAATGAGCAGTTCTTC.

The chain recombines TRBV12-3 or TRBV12-4 with TRBJ1-5, with 8 bases that match TRBD1. The CDR3 loop spans 14 amino acids. The J segment lost 8 bases and the V segment lost 8 bases, leaving 11 bases of the junction unmatched. The CDR3 here is CASGPQGGGKPQHF. For the CDR3, the DNA is TGTGCCAGCGGGCCACAGGGGGGGGGAAAGCCCCAGCATTTT.

This clonotype was seen a few times. The V and J genes are TRBV6-1 and TRBJ1-4; D is uncertain. Germline V lookup: CDR1 MNHNS, CDR2 SASEGT. V lost 5 bases and J 3 bases, leaving 10 bases between the germline ends. This CDR3 contains 14 residues. The CDR3 here is CASSLTASNEKLFF. The CDR3 DNA reads as TGTGCCAGCAGTCTGACGGCCTCTAATGAAAAACTGTTTTTT.

The chain is built from TRBV7-9 and TRBJ2-5; D is unclear. Trimming took off 6 bases at V and 5 bases at J, with 13 bases between the two ends. In germline, CDR1 is SEHNR, CDR2 FQNEAQ (reference sequence). CDR3 length equals 13 residues. CDR3 in amino acids: CASSPVSSETQYF. CDR3 sequence (DNA): TGTGCCAGCAGTCCGGTTTCCAGCGAGACCCAGTACTTC.

The sample holds many counts of this clonotype. The J gene is TRBJ2-5, the V gene TRBV10-3; D might be TRBD1 (5 bases). Germline V gene data show CDR1 as ENHRY and CDR2 as SYGVKD. With 7 bases removed from V and 1 base from J, the gap between germline ends came to 16 bases. CDR3 length equals 15 residues. CDR3 residues: CAITNSVGRQETQYF. The CDR3 DNA is TGTGCCATCACCAATTCAGTGGGGCGCCAAGAGACCCAGTACTTC.

This clonotype came up once. A much larger clone is a single base away; this may be a read error. The V and J genes are TRBV29-1 and TRBJ1-2; 7 nucleotides match TRBD1. J gave up 1 base and V 7 bases, and 12 bases lay outside the gene matches. The CDR3 has 15 amino acids. Looked up from germline, CDR1 is SQVTM and CDR2 is ANQGSEA. The CDR3 nucleotides read TGCAGCGCACAAGCCATTGGACAGGTTAACTATGGCTACACCTTC. Translating it yields CSAQAIGQVNYGYTF.